This TCR beta chain was recovered during a study of T-cell memory formation after mild COVID-19. On the study more broadly: The two donors had largely donor-specific TCR clusters.

CDR3 length: 16 residues. In germline, CDR1 is LGHNA, CDR2 YNFKEQ. Trimming removed 0 bases from V and 6 bases from J, with 16 bases in between. This clonotype was counted only a few times. Its antigen is currently unknown. TCRdb analysed the 5' RACE reads with MiXCR anew, one entry per CDR3 protein. The sample lists under 250,000 distinct CDR3 sequences, 8% to 11% occurring once. Points from the study as a whole: Pre-infection memory harbored some responding clones, suggesting cross-reactive memory joined.

The sequenced material came from PBMCs or a T cell subset sorted from them (not recorded which). The chain joins TRBV4-2 to TRBJ2-3, with D tentatively TRBD2 (6 bases). The clonotype was recovered from a man between 18 and 35 years old who had mild COVID-19 (a few samples of this study predate the infection). Cell type and time point are not known. CDR3 coding DNA: TGTGCCAGCAGCCAAGATATTAGTCGCGGAGGGGATACGCAGTATTTT. Amino acids: CASSQDISRGGDTQYF.